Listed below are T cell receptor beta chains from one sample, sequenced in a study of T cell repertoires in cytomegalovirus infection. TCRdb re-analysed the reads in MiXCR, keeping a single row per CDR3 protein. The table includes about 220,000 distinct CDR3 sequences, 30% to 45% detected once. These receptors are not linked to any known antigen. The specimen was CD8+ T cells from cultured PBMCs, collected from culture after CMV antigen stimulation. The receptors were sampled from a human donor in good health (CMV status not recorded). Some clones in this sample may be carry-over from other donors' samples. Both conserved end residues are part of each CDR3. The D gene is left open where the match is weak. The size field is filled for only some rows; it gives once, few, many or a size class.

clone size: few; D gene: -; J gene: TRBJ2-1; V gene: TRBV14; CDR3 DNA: TGTGCCAGCAGCCAAGAGGCAAGTTGGAGGCCGGGCTACAATGAGCAGTTCTTC; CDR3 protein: CASSQEASWRPGYNEQFF
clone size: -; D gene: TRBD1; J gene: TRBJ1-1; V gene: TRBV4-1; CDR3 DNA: TGCGCCAGCAGCCCCCAGTGCGGGACAGGGGATCCTATGAACACTGAAGCTTTCTTT; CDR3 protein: CASSPQCGTGDPMNTEAFF
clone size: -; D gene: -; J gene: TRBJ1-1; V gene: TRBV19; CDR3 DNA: TGTGCCAGTAGCCGCCGTCGGGCAATCACTTCCATGAACACTGAAGCTTTCTTT; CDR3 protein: CASSRRRAITSMNTEAFF
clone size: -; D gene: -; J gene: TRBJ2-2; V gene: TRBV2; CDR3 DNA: TGTGCCAGCTTAAACGGCACCGGGGAGCTGTTTTTT; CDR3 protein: CASLNGTGELFF
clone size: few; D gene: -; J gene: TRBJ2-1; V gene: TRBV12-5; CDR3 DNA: TGTGCTAGTGGCCCCAATCTGAATGAGCAGTTCTTC; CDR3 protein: CASGPNLNEQFF
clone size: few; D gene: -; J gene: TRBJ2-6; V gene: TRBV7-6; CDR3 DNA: TGTGCCAGCAGCCTCTCCAGGGTGGGCTCTGGGGCCAACGTCCTGACTTTC; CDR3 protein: CASSLSRVGSGANVLTF
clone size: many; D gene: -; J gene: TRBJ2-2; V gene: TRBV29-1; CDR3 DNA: TGCAGCGTTGAACCCTTCGGCCGGGACCCAACGACCGGGGAGCTGTTTTTT; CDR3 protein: CSVEPFGRDPTTGELFF
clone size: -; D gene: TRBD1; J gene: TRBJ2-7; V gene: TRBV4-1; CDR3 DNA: TGCGCCAGCAGCCCGGAGAGGACAGGGCTATCCTACGAGCAGTACTTC; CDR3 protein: CASSPERTGLSYEQYF
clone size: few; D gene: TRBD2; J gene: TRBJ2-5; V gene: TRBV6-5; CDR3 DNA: TGTGCCAGCAGAGGACTAGCGGGACCTACAAATCGCCGAGAGACCCAGTACTTC; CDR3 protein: CASRGLAGPTNRRETQYF
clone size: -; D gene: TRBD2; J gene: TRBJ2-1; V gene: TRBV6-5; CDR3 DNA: TGTGCCAGCGGCCCTACTAGCGGTATCTACAATGAGCAGTTCTTC; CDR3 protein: CASGPTSGIYNEQFF
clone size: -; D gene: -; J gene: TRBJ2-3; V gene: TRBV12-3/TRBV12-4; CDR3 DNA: TGTGCCAGCAGACATCGATTGGAGGGGGGGCTCATAGATACGCAGTATTTT; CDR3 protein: CASRHRLEGGLIDTQYF
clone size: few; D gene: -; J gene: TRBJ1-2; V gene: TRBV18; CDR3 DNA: TGTGCCAGCTCACCTCTAACAGGGCCCTATGGCTACACCTTC; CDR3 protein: CASSPLTGPYGYTF
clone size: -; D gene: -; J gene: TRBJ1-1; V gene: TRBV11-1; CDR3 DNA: TGTGCCAGCACCATTGGAGCAGGGGCAACTGAAGCTTTCTTT; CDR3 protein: CASTIGAGATEAFF
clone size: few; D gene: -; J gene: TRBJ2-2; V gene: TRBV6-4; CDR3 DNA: TGTGCCAGCAGGAAACTCAGGGTCACCGGGGAGCTGTTTTTT; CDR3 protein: CASRKLRVTGELFF
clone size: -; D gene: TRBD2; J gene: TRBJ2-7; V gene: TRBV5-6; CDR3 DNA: TGTGCCAGCAGCCAGGGACTAGCGGGAGGAGAGCAGTACTTC; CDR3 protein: CASSQGLAGGEQYF
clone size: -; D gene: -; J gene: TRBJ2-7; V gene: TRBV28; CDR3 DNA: TGTGCCAGCTCTTCCGGGACCCAATCCTACGAGCAGTACTTC; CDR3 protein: CASSSGTQSYEQYF
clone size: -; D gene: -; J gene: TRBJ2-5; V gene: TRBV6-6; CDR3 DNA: TGTGCCAGCAGTTACTGGGCCGCCAGGAATGACAAGGACCCGCAAGAGACCCAGTACTTC; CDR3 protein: CASSYWAARNDKDPQETQYF
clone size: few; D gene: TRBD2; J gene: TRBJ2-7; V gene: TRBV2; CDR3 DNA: TGTGCCAGCAGTGAACGAGCGGGGAACTCCTACGAGCAGTACTTC; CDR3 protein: CASSERAGNSYEQYF
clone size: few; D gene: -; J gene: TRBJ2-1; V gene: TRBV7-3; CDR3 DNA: TGTGCCAGCAGCTTAAACCAGAGGGGTGAGCAGTTCTTC; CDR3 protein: CASSLNQRGEQFF
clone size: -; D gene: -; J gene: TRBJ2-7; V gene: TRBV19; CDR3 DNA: TGTGCCAGTAGTATAGGTTCAAGAGGGGGACCTACGTACGAGCAGTACTTC; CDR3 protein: CASSIGSRGGPTYEQYF
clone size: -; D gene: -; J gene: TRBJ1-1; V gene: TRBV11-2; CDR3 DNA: TGTGCCAGCAGCTTCTGGGACCTCAAGGAGAACACTGAAGCTTTCTTT; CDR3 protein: CASSFWDLKENTEAFF
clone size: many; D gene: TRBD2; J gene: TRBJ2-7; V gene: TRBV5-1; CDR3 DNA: TGCGCCAGCAGCTTGGTCCCTAGCGGGGGCCTAAGCTCCTACGAGCAGTACTTC; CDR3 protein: CASSLVPSGGLSSYEQYF
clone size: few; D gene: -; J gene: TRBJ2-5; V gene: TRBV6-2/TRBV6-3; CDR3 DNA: TGTGCCAGCAGTTCAGGAGCAGGGAGCCGAGAGACCCAGTACTTC; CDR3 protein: CASSSGAGSRETQYF
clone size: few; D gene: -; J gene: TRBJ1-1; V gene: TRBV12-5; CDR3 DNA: TGTGCCAGCAGCGCGGGAACTGAAGCTTTCTTT; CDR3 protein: CASSAGTEAFF
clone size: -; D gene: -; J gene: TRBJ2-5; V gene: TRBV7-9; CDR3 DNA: TGTGCCAGCAGCCAACTGGACGTAGGAGGGGAGACCCAGTACTTC; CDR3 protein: CASSQLDVGGETQYF
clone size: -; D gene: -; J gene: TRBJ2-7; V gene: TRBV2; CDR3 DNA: TGTGCCAGCATATCCTACGAGCAGTACTTC; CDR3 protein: CASISYEQYF
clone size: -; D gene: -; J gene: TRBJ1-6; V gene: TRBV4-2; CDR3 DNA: TGTGCCAGCAGCCAAGAGGGGAAGAGCTCCTATAATTCACCCCTCCACTTT; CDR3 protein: CASSQEGKSSYNSPLHF
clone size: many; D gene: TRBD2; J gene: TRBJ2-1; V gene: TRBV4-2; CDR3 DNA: TGTGCCAGCAGCCCAGCGGGACTAGCGGGGTACAATGAGCAGTTCTTC; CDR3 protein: CASSPAGLAGYNEQFF
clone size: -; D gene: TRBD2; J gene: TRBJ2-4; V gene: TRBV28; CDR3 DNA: TGTGCCAGCAGTCTTCGAAGTAGCGGGAGGGCGGCCAAAAACATTCAGTACTTC; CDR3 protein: CASSLRSSGRAAKNIQYF
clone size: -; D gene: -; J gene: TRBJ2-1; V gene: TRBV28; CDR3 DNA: TGTGCCAGCAGTTATGATAGCGGATACAATGAGCAGTTCTTC; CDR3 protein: CASSYDSGYNEQFF
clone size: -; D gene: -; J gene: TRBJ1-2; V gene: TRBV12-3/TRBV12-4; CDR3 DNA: TGTGCCAGCAGTTTAGGTGTTTTGGCAGCGGCTACTTACTATGGCTACACCTTC; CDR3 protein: CASSLGVLAAATYYGYTF
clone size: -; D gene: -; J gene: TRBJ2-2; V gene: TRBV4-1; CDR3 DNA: TGCGCCACCAACGGGGTCGGGGAGCTGTTTTTT; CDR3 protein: CATNGVGELFF
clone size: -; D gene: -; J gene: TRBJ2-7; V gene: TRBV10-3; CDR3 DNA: TGTGCCATCAGGGTGAAGGACTACGAGCAGTACTTC; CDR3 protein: CAIRVKDYEQYF
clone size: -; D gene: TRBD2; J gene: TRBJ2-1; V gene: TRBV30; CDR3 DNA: TGTGCCTGGGGGACTAGCGGGGGTTACAATGAGCAGTTCTTC; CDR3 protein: CAWGTSGGYNEQFF
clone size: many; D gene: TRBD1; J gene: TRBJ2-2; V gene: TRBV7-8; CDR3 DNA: TGTGCCAGCAGCCGCAACCCGACAGGGATCGTAGGCACCGGGGAGCTGTTTTTT; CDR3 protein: CASSRNPTGIVGTGELFF
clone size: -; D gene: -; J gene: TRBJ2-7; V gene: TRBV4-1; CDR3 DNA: TGCGCCAGCAGCCAAGATGAAGGGACTTTATACGAGCAGTACTTC; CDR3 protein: CASSQDEGTLYEQYF
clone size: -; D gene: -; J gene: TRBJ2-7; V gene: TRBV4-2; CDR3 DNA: TGTGCCAGCAGCCATGGAGGAAGGGCCCCGTCCTACGAGCAGTACTTC; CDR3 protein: CASSHGGRAPSYEQYF
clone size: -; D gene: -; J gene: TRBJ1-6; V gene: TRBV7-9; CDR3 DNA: TGTGCCAGCCGTGAGGACCATAATTCACCCCTCCACTTT; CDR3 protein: CASREDHNSPLHF
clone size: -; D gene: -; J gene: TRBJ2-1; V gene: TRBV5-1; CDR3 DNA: TGCGCCAGCAGCTCGGACAACCACAATGAGCAGTTCTTC; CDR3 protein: CASSSDNHNEQFF